These 8 T cell receptor beta chains originate from one sample sequenced in a study of response to subunit inactivated influenza vaccine. In TCRdb, the RT-PCR reads were re-called with MiXCR into one record per CDR3 protein. The sample includes about 310,000 distinct CDR3 sequences, about a fifth seen only once; the top ten take roughly a tenth. The sample here was PBMCs from blood, taken around 22 months after vaccination. These receptors were taken from a man between 50 and 75 years old who received an inactivated influenza vaccine.

This clonotype was counted a few times. The chain has TRBV28 and TRBJ2-6, with a weak D call TRBD1 (7 bases). The CDR3 has 18 residues. From germline, CDR1 is MDHEN and CDR2 SYDVKM. Trimming took 0 bases from V and 0 from J, leaving 12 bases between them. The CDR3 nucleotides read TGTGCCAGCAGTTTATGGGCAGGGGGGTCCTCTGGGGCCAACGTCCTGACTTTC. Translation: CASSLWAGGSSGANVLTF.

The chain uses TRBV7-3 and TRBJ2-2; D could derive from TRBD1 or TRBD2 (5 bases each). V lost 5 bases and J lost 1, with 17 bases in between. This CDR3 contains 17 residues. Germline CDR1 and CDR2: SGHTA and FQGTGA. The CDR3 bases are TGTGCCAGCAGCCCCTTTCAGGGAGTAGGGAACACCGGGGAGCTGTTTTTT. Translated: CASSPFQGVGNTGELFF.

There are a few counts of this clonotype. The chain uses TRBV12-3 or TRBV12-4 and TRBJ1-1; D is uncertain. With 3 bases removed from V and 6 bases from J, the gap between germline ends came to 14 bases. This CDR3 region has 14 residues. The CDR3 reads CASSFGDRYAEAFF. CDR3 in DNA: TGTGCCAGCAGTTTTGGGGATAGGTACGCTGAAGCTTTCTTT.

This clonotype was detected ten times or more. CDR3 amino acids: CASSVGLGTTEAFF. Here the CDR3 DNA reads TGTGCCAGCAGCGTAGGGTTAGGGACGACTGAAGCTTTCTTT. V gene TRBV9 combines with J gene TRBJ1-1; D may be TRBD1 (5 bases). The CDR3 is 14 amino acids. The V gene's germline CDR1 is SGDLS and CDR2 YYNGEE. V was cut by 0 bases and J by 5 bases, with 11 bases left in between. Supplemented by reference TRBV9 and TRBJ1-1, the full variable domain reads DSGVTQTPKHLITATGQRVTLRCSPRSGDLSVYWYQQSLDQGLQFLIQYYNGEERAKGNILERFSAQQFPDLHSELNLSSLELGDSALYFCASSVGLGTTEAFFGQGTRLTVV.

This clonotype has more than one count but fewer than ten. The V call is TRBV10-3, the J call TRBJ2-1; D might be TRBD2 (5 bases). Trimming removed 2 bases at V and 8 bases at J, with 13 bases between. Germline V gene lookup returns CDR1 ENHRY and CDR2 SYGVKD. This CDR3 comprises 14 residues. CDR3 DNA sequence: TGTGCCATCAGTGAGCCTTCAACTAGGTATGAGCAGTTCTTC. Its protein product is CAISEPSTRYEQFF.

The V and J genes are TRBV20-1 and TRBJ2-1; D possibly corresponds to TRBD1 (6 bases). The CDR3 has 13 residues. V gave up 3 bases and J gave up 7 bases, with 13 bases separating them. Germline V gene data show CDR1 as DFQATT and CDR2 as SNEGSKA (reference sequence). In DNA form, the CDR3 reads TGCAGTGCTAGCAGGGGTAGCCCAAATGAGCAGTTCTTC. It codes for CSASRGSPNEQFF.

The chain combines TRBV2 with TRBJ1-2, with 8 bases aligning to TRBD1. CDR3 size: 13 residues. The ends lost 7 bases at V and 6 bases at J; junction bases unmatched: 7. Per germline, CDR1 SNHLY and CDR2 FYNNEI. The CDR3 DNA reads TGTGCCAGCATTCGGACAGGGCGAGATGGCTACACCTTC. This sequence encodes CASIRTGRDGYTF.

This sequence joins TRBV29-1 and TRBJ1-1; D is possibly TRBD1 (6 bases). The CDR3 runs to 15 residues. Germline V lookup: CDR1 SQVTM, CDR2 ANQGSEA. V lost 2 bases and J 5 bases, leaving 18 bases between the germline ends. CDR3 protein: CSVEYQGQVGTEAFF. The CDR3 bases are TGCAGCGTTGAATATCAGGGGCAAGTGGGTACTGAAGCTTTCTTT.